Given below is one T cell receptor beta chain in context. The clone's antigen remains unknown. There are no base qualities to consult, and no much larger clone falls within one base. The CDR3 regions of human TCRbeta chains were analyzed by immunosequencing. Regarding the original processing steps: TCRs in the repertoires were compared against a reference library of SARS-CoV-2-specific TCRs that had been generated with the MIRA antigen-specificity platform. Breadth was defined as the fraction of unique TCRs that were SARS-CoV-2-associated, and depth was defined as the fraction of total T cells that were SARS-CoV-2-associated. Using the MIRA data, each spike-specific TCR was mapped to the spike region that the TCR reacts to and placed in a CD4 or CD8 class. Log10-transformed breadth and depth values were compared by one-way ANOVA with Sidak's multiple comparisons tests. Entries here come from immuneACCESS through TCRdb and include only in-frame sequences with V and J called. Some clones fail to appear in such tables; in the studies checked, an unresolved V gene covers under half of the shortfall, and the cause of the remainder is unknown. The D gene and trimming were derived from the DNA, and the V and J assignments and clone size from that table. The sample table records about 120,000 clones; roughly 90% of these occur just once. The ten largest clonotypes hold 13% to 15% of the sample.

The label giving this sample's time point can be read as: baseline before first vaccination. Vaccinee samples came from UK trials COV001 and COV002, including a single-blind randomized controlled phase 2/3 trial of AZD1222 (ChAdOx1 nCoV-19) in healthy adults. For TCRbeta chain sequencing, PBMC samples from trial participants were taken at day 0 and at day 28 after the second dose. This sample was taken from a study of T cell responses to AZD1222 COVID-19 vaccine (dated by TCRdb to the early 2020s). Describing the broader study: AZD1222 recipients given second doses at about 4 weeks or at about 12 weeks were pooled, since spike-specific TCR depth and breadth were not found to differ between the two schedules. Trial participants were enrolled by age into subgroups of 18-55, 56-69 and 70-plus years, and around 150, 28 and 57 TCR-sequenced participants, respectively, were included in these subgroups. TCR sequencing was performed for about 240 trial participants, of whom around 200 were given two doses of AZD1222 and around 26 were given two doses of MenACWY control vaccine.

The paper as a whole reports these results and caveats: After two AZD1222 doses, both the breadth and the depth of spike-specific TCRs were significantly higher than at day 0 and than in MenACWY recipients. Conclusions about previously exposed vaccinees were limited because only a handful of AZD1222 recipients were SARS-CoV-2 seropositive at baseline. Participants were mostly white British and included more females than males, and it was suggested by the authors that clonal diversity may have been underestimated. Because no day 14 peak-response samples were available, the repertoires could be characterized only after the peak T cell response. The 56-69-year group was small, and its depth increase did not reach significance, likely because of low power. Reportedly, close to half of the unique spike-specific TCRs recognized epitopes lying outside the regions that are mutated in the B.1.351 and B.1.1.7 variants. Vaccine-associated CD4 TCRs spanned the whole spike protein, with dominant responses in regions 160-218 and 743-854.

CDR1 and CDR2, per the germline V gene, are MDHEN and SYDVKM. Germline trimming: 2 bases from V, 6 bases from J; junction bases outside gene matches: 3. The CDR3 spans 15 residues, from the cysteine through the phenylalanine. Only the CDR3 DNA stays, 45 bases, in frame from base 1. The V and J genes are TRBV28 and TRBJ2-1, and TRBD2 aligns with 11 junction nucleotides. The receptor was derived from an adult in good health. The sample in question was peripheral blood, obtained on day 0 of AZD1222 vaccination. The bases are TGTGCCAGCAGTTTAATGCTAGCGGGAGGCAATGAGCAGTTCTTC. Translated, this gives CASSLMLAGGNEQFF.